This TCR beta chain was recorded in a study of blood T cell repertoires in COVID-19. Study information: COVID-19 samples, acute and convalescent, were from the United States, Italy and Spain.

The method was immunoSEQ multiplex PCR; TCRdb's version includes in-frame clones alone and lacks a portion of them. In the table there are 150,000 to 250,000 clones, 80% to 85% of which are singletons. Specimen: PBMCs or T cells enriched from blood (not recorded which). This receptor was obtained from a man in his forties who had recovered from COVID-19.

The CDR3 is CASSKGARSSGQPQHF. For the CDR3, the DNA is TGTGCCAGTAGTAAAGGGGCCCGATCCTCAGGACAGCCCCAGCATTTT. The V gene is TRBV19, the J gene TRBJ1-5; possibly TRBD1 for D (5 bases). The germline gives CDR1 LNHDA, CDR2 SQIVND (reference sequence). This CDR3 spans 16 amino acids. V lost 4 bases and J 7 bases, leaving 20 bases between the germline ends.